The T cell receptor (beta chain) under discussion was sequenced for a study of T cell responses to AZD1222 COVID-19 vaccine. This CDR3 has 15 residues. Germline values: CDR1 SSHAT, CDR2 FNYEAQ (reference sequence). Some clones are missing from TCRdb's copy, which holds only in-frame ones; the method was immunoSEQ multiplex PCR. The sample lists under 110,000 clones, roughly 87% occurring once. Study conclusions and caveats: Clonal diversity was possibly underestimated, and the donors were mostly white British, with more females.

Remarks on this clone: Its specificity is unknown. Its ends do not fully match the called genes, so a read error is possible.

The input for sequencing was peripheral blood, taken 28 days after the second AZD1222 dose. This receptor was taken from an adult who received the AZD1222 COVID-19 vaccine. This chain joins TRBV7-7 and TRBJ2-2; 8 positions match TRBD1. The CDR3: CASTIRGLGTGELFF. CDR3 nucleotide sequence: TGTGCTAGCACCATCAGGGGGCTCGGCACCGGGGAGCTGTTTTTT.